This TCR beta chain was captured in a study of read filtering for tumor transcriptome and immune sequencing. Study-wide context: R-ISS stage counts were roughly eight for I, about 17 for II, 6 or 7 for III.

The CDR3 spans 15 residues. The germline V gene has CDR1 MNHNS and CDR2 SASEGT. V gave up 1 base and J gave up 3 bases, with 12 bases separating them. On this clonotype: The antigen remains unidentified.

Molecular barcoded adaptors covering alpha/delta and beta/gamma chains were used on approximately 400 ng RNA. From the reads, TCRdb called clonotypes with MiXCR, one entry per CDR3 protein. The data hold about 130,000 distinct CDR3 sequences, with 10% to 15% observed a single time. Findings and caveats of the study: Even smaller IR-seq throughput identified most shared clonotypes. The CD138-negative fraction was mixed bone marrow immune cells, not pure T cells. Single-read clonotypes: 80% to 90% of IR-seq clonotypes (roughly 3.5% of reads), 74.6% of RNA-seq clonotypes (less than 50% of reads).

Material: a population of CD138-negative cells sorted from bone marrow. The V call is TRBV6-1, the J call TRBJ1-2; D might be TRBD1 (6 bases). This TCR came from a donor aged 40 or over with multiple myeloma. CDR3 region: CASSEGAGVHYGYTF. The CDR3 nucleotides read TGTGCCAGCAGTGAAGGGGCAGGGGTACACTATGGCTACACCTTC.